This TCR beta chain is drawn from a study of cytomegalovirus exposure and HLA in healthy donors (dated by TCRdb to the late 2010s). In the study overall: An earlier analysis of approximately 640 of the donors reported 250 to 300 Gb of sequence data and some 120 million unique TCR beta sequences from about 180 million T cells. About 280 gigabases of sequencing data and approximately 91 million unique TCR sequences made up an early release that covered several hundred HLA-typed donors. Among the roughly 370 genotyped donors, 75% to 90% belonged to the genetic ancestry cluster associated with self-reported Caucasian donors. The study aimed to test whether signatures of past pathogen exposure could be identified by cataloging public T cell receptors. The study used immunosequencing to profile the T cell repertoires of hundreds of subjects and linked those repertoires to cytomegalovirus serostatus. Along with the roughly 670-subject first cohort, a separate validation cohort of more than 90 different subjects was used. To predict cytomegalovirus infection status, the study brought together high-throughput TCR immunosequencing, statistical association of individual TCRs with disease status, and machine learning. To study patterns of TCR occurrence, a later analysis re-analyzed previously published TCR beta repertoires from under 750 donors and added high-resolution HLA genotyping. Rather than drawing on any new phenotypic data, the later analysis identified candidate immune exposures from TCR beta sequences and the way those sequences occurred across donors. In an earlier analysis of several hundred of the donors, high-throughput TCR beta sequencing was used to judge whether each TCR beta V gene segment behaved as functional or pseudogenic. Donor age, sex, ethnicity and CMV serostatus were compiled alongside the repertoire data. Genome-wide SNP genotypes for about 60% of the roughly 700 donors were used in a later genetic analysis, which treated that subset as a discovery cohort. All discovery cohort repertoires had been generated on a single sequencing platform. Both class I and class II loci were covered by HLA typing, at four-digit resolution. The number of donors typed differed by locus, with roughly 620-630 for A, B, C, DRB1 and DQB1, 522 for DQA1, 600 to 610 for DPA1, and some 450 for DPB1. Because of strong linkage in the cohort, four or five DR-DQ haplotypes were treated as single units for association and clustering. Across some 400 genotyped donors of the cohort, an average of about 250,000 unique TCR beta nucleotide sequences per donor were sequenced, and approximately 17% of those sequences were non-productive. The paper's findings and limits, for the study overall: For the cohort, immune exposure information was limited to CMV serostatus. Broadly in line with IMGT annotations, most TCR beta V segments showed up in productive rearrangements about 87% or about 30% of the time in an earlier analysis of around 600 of the donors. Several of the top co-occurrence clusters appeared to be linked to parvovirus B19, influenza, CMV and Epstein-Barr virus, according to a later analysis. A later analysis found that most CMV-associated TCR beta chains appeared HLA-restricted, with HLA associations seemingly driven largely by CMV exposure. The classifier was reported to diagnose cytomegalovirus status with high specificity and sensitivity in both the original and validation cohorts. Because HLA typing was missing for some donors at each locus, association tests included only the typed subset. Most TCR sequences were observed very rarely across donors, whereas some public TCRs were present in many individuals. Compared with equally common non-associated chains, HLA-associated TCR beta chains in a later analysis were more clonally expanded and had lower generation probabilities. The sequencing pipeline was judged likely to have produced a cluster of highly shared sequence variants as a technical artifact. In a later analysis, TCR association rates were found to vary across HLA loci, with the most associated TCRs seen for DRB1 alleles and the fewest for HLA-C alleles. The presence/absence analyses assumed that sequencing depth was roughly uniform across donors, and that assumption may not be true. In this cohort, only TCR beta chains were sequenced, and detectable features were limited by the absence of alpha or paired-chain data. Specific HLA alleles were associated with 18,000 or so TCR beta sequences at a false discovery rate of 0.05 in a later analysis. In vitro tests confirmed that three of the cytomegalovirus-associated TCR beta chains recognize cytomegalovirus antigens. Because counts were too low, roughly 16 rarely observed V segments, including chromosome 9 orphons, were left out of the earlier analysis of roughly 600 of the donors. A total of roughly 160 TCR beta chains were listed by the study as associated with cytomegalovirus. Correlated functional status among segregating V segments might reflect linkage disequilibrium, but an unknown experimental factor could not be ruled out. Some IMGT-functional V segments, including TRBV6-2 and TRBV6-3, could not be distinguished by the 87-base-pair reads and were therefore excluded. V-gene and J-gene trimming of TCR beta chains was associated with a missense DCLRE1C variant in a later genetic analysis, and the association was replicated in an independent cohort. According to the authors, the approach could potentially be generalized to other disease states and immunological phenotypes. A later genetic analysis reported fewer N-insertions in productive TCRs among donors in an Asian-associated ancestry cluster than the approximately 700-donor mean. When HLA alleles, especially DR and DQ, strongly co-occurred, TCR associations were difficult to assign to individual alleles. A further reported finding was that TCR beta sequences accurately predicted the HLA-A and HLA-B alleles for most subjects in the first cohort.

V loses 7 bases, J loses 2 bases, and the germline ends lie 11 bases apart. Inclusive of the bounding cysteine and phenylalanine, the CDR3 is 13 residues long. Only the CDR3 part of the read is kept: 39 bases, read in frame from the first base. From a lookup of the germline V gene (reference sequence), CDR1 and CDR2 are SEHNR and FQNEAQ. The cohort was made up of roughly 670 healthy bone marrow donors. At the time of sampling, every cohort member was nominally healthy, though immune exposures that went unrecorded were likely present. The donor was CMV seronegative and belonged to the group of 320 or so seronegative cohort members. A peripheral blood sample was provided by each donor, and peripheral blood mononuclear cells were used for TCR beta sequencing. The Qiagen DNeasy Blood Extraction Kit was used to extract genomic DNA from the blood cell samples. Details on this clone: Its antigen remains unidentified. Within one base of it there is no much larger clone, and no base qualities were kept.

The library was generated by the immunoSEQ multiplex PCR assay. A mixture of 60 forward primers for TCR Vbeta segments and 13 reverse primers for TCR Jbeta segments was used in the multiplex PCR. The CDR3 region of rearranged TCR beta genes was amplified from genomic DNA by a multiplex PCR assay. On the Illumina HiSeq System, the amplified TCR beta libraries were sequenced as 87-base-pair reads. On the study's bioinformatics: Across the 670 or so repertoires, a later analysis counted 80 million or so unique TCR beta chains, around 10 million of which were shared by at least two donors. Raw reads were error-corrected and collapsed into unique sequences with a nearest-neighbor algorithm that merged closely related sequences to remove PCR and sequencing errors. V, D and J gene segments were assigned by aligning CDR3 sequences to IMGT reference sequences. For a sequence to be retained, at least a six-nucleotide match to both a V gene segment and a J gene segment was required. A rearrangement was called productive if the CDR3 had no stop codons and remained in frame with V and J, and every other rearrangement was called non-productive. CDR3 was defined according to IMGT convention as the region running from the second conserved V-encoded cysteine to the conserved J-encoded phenylalanine. The earlier analysis of some 540 of the donors excluded any sequence lacking an unambiguous match to a single V gene segment. In an earlier analysis of approximately 500 of the donors, a V segment was called functional when productive rearrangements were above 56.7%, and segregating when the standard deviation between donors exceeded 5%. A statistical classification framework was built for diagnosing cytomegalovirus status from the catalog of TCR beta chain sequences. In a later analysis, V and J genes were assigned by comparing TCR nucleotide sequences against IMGT/GENE-DB human TR gene sequences. A later analysis assigned CDR3 sequences and most-parsimonious VDJ recombination scenarios with the TCRdist pipeline. A later analysis defined each TCR beta chain by its CDR3 amino acid sequence plus V-gene family, and excluded reads lacking a unique V-gene family. A later analysis removed 450 to 600 highly shared, low-generation-probability nucleotide sequences to deal with suspected cross-contamination and a sequencing artifact. In a later analysis, a clonal expansion index was calculated for each public chain from normalized within-repertoire ranks of inferred template counts. In a later analysis, generation probabilities were computed using a VDJ recombination model fitted to out-of-frame rearrangements, and the results were checked against IGoR. A later analysis scored TCR-TCR, TCR-HLA and TCR-CMV co-occurrence with hypergeometric tests, applying a repertoire-size bias correction to TCR pairs. A later analysis estimated false discovery rates by permuting HLA or CMV assignments 20 times. In a later analysis, co-occurring TCRs were grouped with DBSCAN, and TCRdist sequence similarity was added when clustering was performed within HLA-allele-positive subsets. Co-occurrence clustering excluded repertoires with fewer than 30,000 or more than 120,000 public chains, plus five with anomalous nucleotide sharing. Held by TCRdb, this immuneACCESS table contains in-frame sequences only and omits some clones. Under half of the omission traces to an unresolved V gene where checked; the cause of the rest is unknown. V and J calls and clone size follow that table, whereas D and trimming were derived from the DNA. The sample data list approximately 32,000 clones, and roughly nine tenths of these were observed just once. The leading ten clones occupy roughly 2.5% of the sample.

The rearranged chain carries TRBV7-9 and TRBJ1-1; no D gene is confidently identified. The sequence derives from a woman aged 18-29 years in good health and CMV-seronegative. Sequencing was carried out using PBMCs. The DNA reads as follows: TGTGCCAGCACCCGAGGAGGAAACACTGAAGCTTTCTTT. The encoded protein is CASTRGGNTEAFF.